Below, 16 T cell receptor beta chains from the same sample are listed, as sequenced in a study of somatic reversion in DOCK8 deficiency. One-step amplicon PCR with EuroClonality-NGS primers amplified TRB from approximately 100 ng genomic DNA. TCRdb fed the multiplex PCR reads into MiXCR, producing one record per CDR3 protein. The table has approximately 1,500 distinct CDR3 sequences, about 20% seen once. Sequences were obtained from blood. The source is a human donor with DOCK8 deficiency.

This clonotype came up many times. The chain has TRBV19 and TRBJ2-7, with 8 bases lining up with TRBD1. Germline trimming cut 2 bases from V and 3 bases from J; bases unmatched to any gene: 3. The CDR3 spans 14 residues. Germline V gives CDR1 LNHDA, CDR2 SQIVND (reference sequence). The CDR3 nucleotides read TGTGCCAGTAGTATATCGGACAGGGACTACGAGCAGTACTTC. This codes for CASSISDRDYEQYF. The complete variable domain, with remaining parts taken from reference TRBV19 and TRBJ2-7, reads DGGITQSPKYLFRKEGQNVTLSCEQNLNHDAMYWYRQDPGQGLRLIYYSQIVNDFQKGDIAEGYSVSREKKESFPLTVTSAQKNPTAFYLCASSISDRDYEQYFGPGTRLTVT.

This clonotype was detected ten times or more. The J gene is TRBJ2-7, the V gene TRBV28; tentatively, D is TRBD1 (5 bases). Germline CDR1 is MDHEN and CDR2 is SYDVKM. V was cut by 3 bases and J by 9 bases, with 12 bases left in between. This CDR3 has 12 residues. The CDR3 is CASSFATAGQYF. The CDR3 DNA reads TGTGCCAGCAGTTTCGCGACAGCAGGGCAGTACTTC.

The chain recombines TRBV7-8 with TRBJ2-3, with 9 bases identical to TRBD1. This CDR3 region has 17 residues. With V trimmed by 5 bases and J by 1 base, 10 bases remained unmatched. The germline CDR1 and CDR2 sequences are SGHVS and FQNEAQ. Here the CDR3 reads CASSANRGQIGTDTQYF. CDR3 coding DNA: TGTGCCAGCAGCGCGAACAGGGGGCAAATAGGCACAGATACGCAGTATTTT.

In this sample, this clonotype turned up a few times. The V gene is TRBV5-1, the J gene TRBJ2-1; 12 positions match TRBD2. The ends lost 0 bases at V and 7 bases at J; junction bases unmatched: 2. This CDR3 has 15 residues. Germline values: CDR1 SGHRS, CDR2 YFSETQ. The CDR3 region is CASSLETSGGNEQFF. CDR3 DNA: TGCGCCAGCAGCTTGGAGACTAGCGGGGGTAATGAGCAGTTCTTC.

In its sample, this clonotype was seen many times. The chain has TRBV28 and TRBJ1-2; possible D gene TRBD1, 5 bases. V lost 3 bases, J lost 4 bases, and 15 bases lay in between. The CDR3 contains 15 residues. Looked up from germline, CDR1 is MDHEN and CDR2 is SYDVKM. The CDR3 DNA is TGTGCCAGCAGTTTTTCGGGGCCCAGGGTCTATGGCTACACCTTC. Amino acids: CASSFSGPRVYGYTF.

This clonotype has more than one count but fewer than ten. The rearrangement uses TRBV5-4 and TRBJ1-2; tentatively, D is TRBD1 (6 bases). The V and J ends lost 3 bases and 2 bases respectively, with 8 bases between them. From germline, CDR1 is SGHNT and CDR2 YYREEE (reference sequence). The CDR3 loop spans 13 amino acids. The CDR3 spells CASSWDTNYGYTF. CDR3 bases: TGTGCCAGCAGCTGGGACACCAACTATGGCTACACCTTC. The full variable domain, completed using reference TRBV5-4 and TRBJ1-2, is ETGVTQSPTHLIKTRGQQVTLRCSSQSGHNTVSWYQQALGQGPQFIFQYYREEENGRGNFPPRFSGLQFPNYSSELNVNALELDDSALYLCASSWDTNYGYTFGSGTRLTVV.

The chain links TRBV6-5 to TRBJ1-4, with D perhaps TRBD1 (6 bases). The germline V and J ends were trimmed by 6 bases and 8 bases, with 13 bases remaining between them. The CDR3 sequence is 13 residues long. Looked up from germline, CDR1 is MNHEY and CDR2 is SVGAGI. CDR3 loop: CASRSPGEEKLFF. CDR3 coding DNA: TGTGCCAGCAGAAGCCCAGGGGAGGAAAAACTGTTTTTT.

This clonotype is labeled medium-sized. The CDR3 protein is CASTKGVGQGHDTSEAFF. The CDR3 DNA follows: TGTGCCAGCACCAAAGGGGTGGGACAGGGGCATGACACTTCCGAAGCTTTCTTT. The chain joins TRBV28 to TRBJ1-1; 10 nucleotides agree with TRBD1. J was trimmed by 8 bases and V by 7 bases; bases with no gene match: 22. The CDR3 runs to 18 residues. Germline CDR1 is MDHEN and CDR2 is SYDVKM.

In this sample, this clonotype is medium-sized (0.01 to 0.1%). The gene calls are TRBV12-3 or TRBV12-4 and TRBJ2-7; D tentatively reads TRBD1 or TRBD2 (6 bases each). Trimming removed 3 bases at V and 7 bases at J, with 16 bases between. The length of the CDR3 is 14 residues. The CDR3, as DNA: TGTGCCAGCAGTTTTGGCGGGACACCGAGAGAGCAGTACTTC. Translating it yields CASSFGGTPREQYF.

This clonotype was recorded at least ten times. The chain joins TRBV6-2 or TRBV6-3 to TRBJ1-1; 9 nucleotides line up with TRBD1. The ends lost 6 bases at V and 5 bases at J; junction bases unmatched: 13. The germline gives CDR1 MNHEY, CDR2 SVGEGT. There are 16 residues in the CDR3. The CDR3 sequence is CASSRGQGRMRTEAFF. The CDR3 nucleotides read TGTGCCAGCAGCCGGGGACAGGGCCGGATGAGAACTGAAGCTTTCTTT.

Regarding this clonotype: A read error may be the cause here, since a much bigger clone is one base away. V usage is TRBV4-3 and J usage is TRBJ2-7, with 7 bases identical to TRBD2. CDR3 length: 15 residues. The germline V gene has CDR1 LGHNA and CDR2 YSLEER. The CDR3 nucleotides are TGCGCCAGCAGCCCTGGGGGGGTAGCGACCTACGGGCAGTACTTC. Its translation is CASSPGGVATYGQYF.

The table lists this clonotype with a few counts. This chain joins TRBV4-3 and TRBJ2-7; D may be TRBD1 (6 bases). The germline V gene has CDR1 LGHNA and CDR2 YSLEER. This CDR3 region has 18 residues. Trimming took off 2 bases at V and 0 bases at J, with 20 bases between the two ends. The CDR3 loop reads CASSQYTRRTASSYEQYF. The CDR3 DNA sequence: TGCGCCAGCAGCCAATACACTAGGAGGACAGCGAGCTCCTACGAGCAGTACTTC.

This clonotype was counted ten times or more. The genes are TRBV7-2 and TRBJ1-1, with 9 positions matching TRBD1. From germline, CDR1 is SGHTA and CDR2 FQGNSA. After removal of 1 base from V and 4 bases from J, the junction contained 4 bases not matched to a gene. CDR3 length equals 15 residues. In DNA, the CDR3 is TGTGCCAGCAGCTTAGGGACAGGGGTGGGCACTGAAGCTTTCTTT. Protein: CASSLGTGVGTEAFF.

As for this clonotype: A much larger clone differs from this one at a single base, so this may be a read error. The genes are TRBV6-4 and TRBJ1-4; 7 bases match TRBD1. CDR1 MRHNA and CDR2 SNTAGT come from the germline V gene. CDR3 length: 13 amino acids. DNA of the CDR3: TGTGCCTTGACAGGGTTGTGGGGTGAAAAACTGCTTTTT. Encoded protein: CALTGLWGEKLLF.

This chain connects TRBV5-3 to TRBJ2-7, with TRBD1 matching 8 bases. TRBV5-3 is an open reading frame, and its role is uncertain. The CDR3 sequence is 15 residues long. V trimming: 4 bases; J trimming: 5 bases; junction bases outside the gene matches: 11. CDR3 region: CARSPGQGSTHEQYF. CDR3 coding DNA: TGTGCCAGAAGCCCAGGACAGGGATCGACCCACGAGCAGTACTTC.

Relative to its sample, this clonotype is medium-sized (0.01 to 0.1%). V and J are TRBV10-3 and TRBJ1-3; 7 nucleotides line up with TRBD1. With V trimmed by 6 bases and J by 4 bases, 12 bases remained unmatched. Germline V CDR1 and CDR2: ENHRY, SYGVKD. This CDR3 is built from 16 residues. The CDR3 coding sequence is TGTGCCATCAGCAAGACAGGGTTCAGGGAAGGAAACACCATATATTTT. Its translation: CAISKTGFREGNTIYF.